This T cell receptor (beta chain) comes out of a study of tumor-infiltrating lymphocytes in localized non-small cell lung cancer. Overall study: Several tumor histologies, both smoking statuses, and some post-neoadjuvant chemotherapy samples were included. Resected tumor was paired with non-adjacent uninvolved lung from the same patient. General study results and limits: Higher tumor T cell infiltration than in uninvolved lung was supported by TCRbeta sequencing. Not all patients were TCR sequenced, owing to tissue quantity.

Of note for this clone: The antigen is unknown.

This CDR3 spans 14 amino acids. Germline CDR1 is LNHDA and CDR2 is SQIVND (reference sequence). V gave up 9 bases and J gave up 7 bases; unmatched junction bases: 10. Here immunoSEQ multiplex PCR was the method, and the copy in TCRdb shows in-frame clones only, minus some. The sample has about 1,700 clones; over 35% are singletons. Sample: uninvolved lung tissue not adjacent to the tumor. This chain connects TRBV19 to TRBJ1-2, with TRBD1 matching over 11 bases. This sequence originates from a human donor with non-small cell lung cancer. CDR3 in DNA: TGTGCCAGCCGGACAGGGGGCAGCGTGGTTGGCTACACCTTC. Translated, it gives CASRTGGSVVGYTF.